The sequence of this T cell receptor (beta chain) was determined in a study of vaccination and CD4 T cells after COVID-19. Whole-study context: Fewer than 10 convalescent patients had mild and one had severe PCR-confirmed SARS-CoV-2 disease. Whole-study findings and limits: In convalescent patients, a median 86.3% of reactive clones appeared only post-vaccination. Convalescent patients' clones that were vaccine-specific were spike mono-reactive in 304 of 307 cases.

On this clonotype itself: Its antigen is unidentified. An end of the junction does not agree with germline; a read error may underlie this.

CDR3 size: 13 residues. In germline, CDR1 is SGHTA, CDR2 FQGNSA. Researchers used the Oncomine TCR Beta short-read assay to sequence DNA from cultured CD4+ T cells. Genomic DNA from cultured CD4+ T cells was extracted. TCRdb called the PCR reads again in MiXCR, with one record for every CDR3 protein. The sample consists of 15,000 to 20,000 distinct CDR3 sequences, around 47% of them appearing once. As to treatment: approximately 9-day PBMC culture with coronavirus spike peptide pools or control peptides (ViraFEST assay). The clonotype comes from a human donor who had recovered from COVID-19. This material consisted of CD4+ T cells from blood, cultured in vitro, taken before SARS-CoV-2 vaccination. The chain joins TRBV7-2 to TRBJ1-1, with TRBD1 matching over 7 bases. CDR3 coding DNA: TGTGCCAGCAGCTCGGGACAGAACACTGGAGCTTTCTTT. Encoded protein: CASSSGQNTGAFF. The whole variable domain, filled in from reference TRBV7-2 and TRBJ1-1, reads GAGVSQSPSNKVTEKGKDVELRCDPISGHTALYWYRQSLGQGLEFLIYFQGNSAPDKSGLPSDRFSAERTGGSVSTLTIQRTQQEDSAVYLCASSSGQNTGAFFGQGTRLTVV.